These 15 T cell receptor beta chains came from one sample sequenced in a study of vaccination and CD4 T cells after COVID-19. Treatment indicated: approximately 10-day PBMC culture with coronavirus spike peptide pools or control peptides (ViraFEST assay). The antigens these receptors bind are not known. An Oncomine TCR Beta short-read assay was used to sequence the DNA from cultured CD4+ T cells. In TCRdb, the PCR reads were re-called with MiXCR into one record per CDR3 protein. The data hold more than 10,000 distinct CDR3 sequences, with 54% observed a single time. The sequencing here drew on cultured CD4+ T cells from blood, taken after SARS-CoV-2 vaccination. The receptors shown here come from a human donor with COVID-19.

This clonotype was counted a few times. This chain links TRBV27 with TRBJ2-7, with 10 bases matching TRBD1. This CDR3 is 14 amino acids long. Germline CDR1 is MNHEY and CDR2 is SMNVEV (reference sequence). With V trimmed by 8 bases and J by 4 bases, 8 bases remained unmatched. The CDR3 DNA is TGTGCCAGCCGCGGGAGGACAGGGGGATACGAGCAGTACTTC. Protein product: CASRGRTGGYEQYF.

DNA of the CDR3: TGCGCCAGCAGCCCGGAGGGTTCCCCGGGCGATACGCAGTATTTT. This sequence encodes CASSPEGSPGDTQYF. The V call is TRBV5-1, the J call TRBJ2-3, with D possibly being TRBD2 (6 bases). CDR3 size: 15 residues. Trimming removed 4 bases from V and 6 bases from J, with 18 bases in between. Germline V gives CDR1 SGHRS, CDR2 YFSETQ.

The genes are TRBV19 and TRBJ2-5; possible D gene TRBD1, 6 bases. Trimming took 7 bases from V and 4 from J, leaving 16 bases between them. Germline V gene lookup returns CDR1 LNHDA and CDR2 SQIVND (reference sequence). This CDR3 has 14 amino acids. The CDR3 loop is CASNGRGVGETQYF. In nucleotides, the CDR3 is TGTGCCAGTAACGGCAGGGGAGTAGGAGAGACCCAGTACTTC.

The J gene is TRBJ2-3, the V gene TRBV11-2; D is unresolved. The germline CDR1 and CDR2 sequences are SGHAT and FQNNGV. V gave up 1 base and J gave up 3 bases, with 5 bases separating them. This CDR3 is built from 13 residues. The CDR3, as DNA: TGTGCCAGCAGCTTAGGGGGAACAGATACGCAGTATTTT. This encodes CASSLGGTDTQYF.

This clonotype was picked up a small number of times. The CDR3 DNA reads as TGTGCCAGTAGTATCTGGCAGGCCAGAGGGAACACTGAAGCTTTCTTT. Translation: CASSIWQARGNTEAFF. This chain links TRBV19 with TRBJ1-1; D is unresolved. The V gene's germline CDR1 is LNHDA and CDR2 SQIVND (reference sequence). CDR3 size: 16 residues. V lost 3 bases to trimming and J lost 1 base, with 15 bases between them. Supplemented by reference TRBV19 and TRBJ1-1, the full variable domain reads DGGITQSPKYLFRKEGQNVTLSCEQNLNHDAMYWYRQDPGQGLRLIYYSQIVNDFQKGDIAEGYSVSREKKESFPLTVTSAQKNPTAFYLCASSIWQARGNTEAFFGQGTRLTVV.

This clonotype has a handful of counts. The chain carries TRBV7-2 and TRBJ1-5; perhaps TRBD1 as D (5 bases). The germline V gene encodes CDR1 SGHTA and CDR2 FQGNSA. The ends were cut back, 1 base at V and 5 bases at J, with 18 bases in the middle. CDR3 size: 17 residues. The CDR3 region has the DNA TGTGCCAGCAGCTTAGGGAATCGGGGCAGTTTTCATCAGCCCCAGCATTTT. Amino acids: CASSLGNRGSFHQPQHF.

V usage is TRBV30 and J usage is TRBJ2-3; 9 bases agree with TRBD1. The CDR3 covers 14 residues. The germline gives CDR1 GTSNPN, CDR2 SVGIG (reference sequence). Losses at the gene ends were 0 bases for V and 4 bases for J; bases not matched to a gene: 2. DNA of the CDR3: TGTGCCTGGAGTGTAAGACAGGGGGCAGATACGCAGTATTTT. Protein product: CAWSVRQGADTQYF.

The chain carries TRBV27 and TRBJ2-5; 7 nucleotides match TRBD2. This CDR3 is 15 amino acids long. CDR1 is MNHEY and CDR2 is SMNVEV in the germline V gene (reference sequence). With V trimmed by 6 bases and J by 0 bases, 7 bases remained unmatched. Here the CDR3 reads CASRERGEYQETQYF. The CDR3 DNA is TGTGCCAGCAGAGAACGGGGGGAGTACCAAGAGACCCAGTACTTC.

There are a few counts of this clonotype. This sequence joins TRBV7-2 and TRBJ1-1, with a weak D call TRBD1 (6 bases). Deletions cut 5 bases from V and 7 bases from J, with 11 bases between. The CDR3 runs to 12 residues. The germline V gene has CDR1 SGHTA and CDR2 FQGNSA. The CDR3 nucleotides are TGTGCCAGCAGCAGAGACAGGTTTGAAGCTTTCTTT. Its protein product is CASSRDRFEAFF.

The V and J genes are TRBV30 and TRBJ2-3; D possibly uses TRBD1 or TRBD2 (5 bases each). Trimming removed 0 bases at V and 6 bases at J, with 10 bases between. Germline loops: CDR1 GTSNPN, CDR2 SVGIG (reference sequence). The length of the CDR3 is 13 residues. The CDR3 region has the DNA TGTGCCTGGAGTGTTGGGACGGCCGATACGCAGTATTTT. Its protein product is CAWSVGTADTQYF.

This clonotype occurred a few times. V usage is TRBV27 and J usage is TRBJ1-1; D is unclear. V shed 5 bases and J shed 1 base, with 8 bases lying between them. This CDR3 has 13 amino acids. Germline CDR1 MNHEY, CDR2 SMNVEV (reference sequence). CDR3 nucleotides: TGTGCCAGCAGTGTCTTATGGAACACTGAAGCTTTCTTT. Its translation is CASSVLWNTEAFF.

The chain carries TRBV6-1 and TRBJ1-1; the D gene is possibly TRBD1 (5 bases). The V and J ends lost 7 bases and 0 bases respectively, with 12 bases between them. The CDR3 runs 14 residues. The germline gives CDR1 MNHNS, CDR2 SASEGT. The CDR3 is CASNRDGMNTEAFF. The DNA of the CDR3 is TGTGCCAGCAACCGGGACGGGATGAACACTGAAGCTTTCTTT.

By frequency in the sample, this clonotype is medium-sized. V and J are TRBV7-2 and TRBJ2-2; D is uncertain. The CDR3 has 16 amino acids. CDR1 and CDR2 from the germline V gene are SGHTA and FQGNSA. The V end lost 0 bases, the J end lost 1 base, and 9 bases lay between the germline ends. The CDR3 here is CASSLALRMNTGELFF. The CDR3 region has the DNA TGTGCCAGCAGCTTAGCGCTCCGGATGAACACCGGGGAGCTGTTTTTT. The full variable domain, completed using reference TRBV7-2 and TRBJ2-2, is GAGVSQSPSNKVTEKGKDVELRCDPISGHTALYWYRQSLGQGLEFLIYFQGNSAPDKSGLPSDRFSAERTGGSVSTLTIQRTQQEDSAVYLCASSLALRMNTGELFFGEGSRLTVL.

This clonotype was detected once. The chain is built from TRBV5-1 and TRBJ2-3; TRBD2 aligns across 16 bases. Germline V CDR1 and CDR2: SGHRS, YFSETQ. The trim removed 4 bases at V and 5 bases at J, leaving 7 bases unmatched. This CDR3 region has 17 residues. Written as DNA, the CDR3 is TGCGCCAGCAGCGTCGGGACTAGCGGGGGGGCCGTAGATACGCAGTATTTT. Protein product: CASSVGTSGGAVDTQYF.

V and J are TRBV10-1 and TRBJ2-5; 12 nucleotides align to TRBD2. The CDR3 consists of 17 residues. Germline V gene data show CDR1 as WNHNN and CDR2 as SYGVQD (reference sequence). With 0 bases clipped from V and 5 bases from J, the junction kept 7 bases outside the gene matches. The CDR3 bases are TGCGCCAGCAGTGAGTCGGCTAGCGGGGGGGCCCGGGAGACCCAGTACTTC. Its translation is CASSESASGGARETQYF.